This T cell receptor beta chain was observed in a study of shared clonotypes between healthy human individuals. About the research overall: Aged between 18 and 49, the donors were a couple of women and three men. Study-wide results and limits: Blood was the sole source, and tissue repertoires probably differ.

In the study's own analysis: In the immunoSEQ data, sequences were junction-only and lacked quality scores, so filtering differed. Using immunoSEQ multiplex PCR, the repertoire was profiled, and TCRdb retains in-frame clones only, with some absent. V and J calls and clone size are as listed in that table; D and trimming were resolved from the DNA. The table lists over a million clones, around four fifths of them singletons. The CDR3 contains 14 residues. Both subsets, CD45RA+ naive and CD45RA-negative memory, were split from the CD4+ cells. Of note for this clone: Its matching antigen is unknown.

The rearrangement links TRBV21-1 to TRBJ1-2. TRBV21-1 is a documented pseudogene. The sequencing sample was made of memory CD4+ T cells sorted from blood. The sample's subset: CD45RA-negative fraction. The sequence was collected from a man aged 18 to 30 in good health. The CDR3 is CASRMEGRGHGYTF. CDR3 DNA: TGTGCCAGCAGAATGGAGGGAAGGGGTCATGGCTACACCTTC.